A selection of T cell receptor beta chains follows, all from one sample in a study of cytomegalovirus exposure and HLA in healthy donors. Method: immunoSEQ multiplex PCR; TCRdb's copy keeps in-frame clones and lacks some. The profile shows more than 60,000 clones, around 68% of them singletons. Sequencing was carried out using PBMCs. The receptors come from a man in his forties or fifties in good health and CMV-seropositive. Both conserved end residues are part of each CDR3. A D gene is named only where the DNA matches it firmly. Clone sizes are given selectively: once, few, many, or a class where the clone is expanded.

size,J,D,V,DNA,CDR3
.,TRBJ1-1,TRBD1,TRBV19,TGTGCCAGTAGGCGGGACAGAGCCGCCACTGAAGCTTTCTTT,CASRRDRAATEAFF
.,TRBJ2-2,TRBD1,TRBV2,TGTGCCAGCAGCATAGGGACAGCCGCAGCCGGGGAGCTGTTTTTT,CASSIGTAAAGELFF
.,TRBJ1-5,.,TRBV2,TGTGCCAGCAGTGTTGGGCAGGGGAGACAGCCCCAGCATTTT,CASSVGQGRQPQHF
few,TRBJ1-5,TRBD1,TRBV5-1,TGCGCCAGCAGCCTTACAGGGGAAGGCGGTCAGCCCCAGCATTTT,CASSLTGEGGQPQHF
.,TRBJ1-1,TRBD1,TRBV7-2,TGTGCCAGCAGCTCGAGGACAGGGGTCATGAACACTGAAGCTTTCTTT,CASSSRTGVMNTEAFF
few,TRBJ1-1,.,TRBV7-9,TGTGCCAGCAGCGCCAACAGGGCGAAAATGAACACTGAAGCTTTCTTT,CASSANRAKMNTEAFF
medium-sized,TRBJ2-3,TRBD2,TRBV6-1,TGTGCCAGCAGTGAACTAGCGGGGGGGCCAGATACGCAGTATTTT,CASSELAGGPDTQYF
.,TRBJ2-3,TRBD2,TRBV5-1,TGCGCCAGCAGCCTTACTAGCGGGATTAGCACAGATACGCAGTATTTT,CASSLTSGISTDTQYF
.,TRBJ2-3,.,TRBV9,TGTGCCAGCAGCGCCCCGGGGGATTACACAGATACGCAGTATTTT,CASSAPGDYTDTQYF
.,TRBJ1-5,.,TRBV4-1,TGCGCCAGCAGCCAAGACGGACAGTCGGACCAGCCCCAGCATTTT,CASSQDGQSDQPQHF
.,TRBJ2-7,.,TRBV7-6,TGTGCCAGCAGCTTAGGTATTGGAGGTAACACAGGGGAGCAGTACTTC,CASSLGIGGNTGEQYF
.,TRBJ1-2,.,TRBV5-1,TGCGCCAGCAACTTGGATAGCGTAAGCTATGGCTACACCTTC,CASNLDSVSYGYTF
once,TRBJ1-1,.,TRBV6-5,TGTGCCAGCACCAAACAGGGCGGGGGGGCTTTCTTT,CASTKQGGGAFF
.,TRBJ1-5,.,TRBV15,TGTGCCACCACCCCAGGGAACAATCAGCCCCAGCATTTT,CATTPGNNQPQHF
.,TRBJ2-1,TRBD2,TRBV5-1,TGCGCCAGCAGCTCGACTAGCGGGAGCGTAGGGAATGAGCAGTTCTTC,CASSSTSGSVGNEQFF
.,TRBJ1-1,.,TRBV5-1,TGCGCCAGCTTTGGACAGTGGAACACTGAAGCTTTCTTT,CASFGQWNTEAFF
.,TRBJ1-1,.,TRBV15,TGTGCCACCAGCAGAGCTGGTTCTATGAACACTGAAGCTTTCTTT,CATSRAGSMNTEAFF